The subject of this entry is one TCR beta chain. The data are from a study of cytomegalovirus exposure and HLA in healthy donors. Both 60 Vbeta primers and 13 Jbeta primers went into the PCR. Generated by immunoSEQ multiplex PCR, the TCRdb table keeps only in-frame clones and is missing some. The sample carries over 70,000 clones, just over 65% recorded once. This TCR derives from a man aged 30 to 45 in good health and CMV-seronegative. The sample was PBMCs.

Here the CDR3 reads CASSHGQGGSREQYF. In DNA form, the CDR3 reads TGCGCCAGCAGCCACGGACAGGGGGGGTCGCGCGAGCAGTACTTC. This rearrangement joins TRBV5-1 to TRBJ2-7; 10 positions agree with TRBD1. V lost 4 bases, J lost 6 bases, and 10 bases stayed unmatched. Looked up from germline, CDR1 is SGHRS and CDR2 is YFSETQ. The CDR3 has 15 residues.